The clone carrying this TCR beta chain is a singleton in its sample. Sequenced by immunoSEQ multiplex PCR; TCRdb stores in-frame clones only, minus some. The table has 100,000 or so clones, approximately 92% seen once. This sample stems from a study of T cell changes during pregnancy in multiple sclerosis. This sequence originates from a female donor with multiple sclerosis, enrolled in a pregnancy study. Sequences were derived from peripheral blood, sampled in the second trimester of pregnancy.

Here the CDR3 reads CASTPAGAYEQYF. CDR3 nucleotides: TGTGCCAGCACCCCAGCGGGAGCCTACGAGCAGTACTTC. The chain combines TRBV6-6 with TRBJ2-7; TRBD2 matches 8 bases. Looked up from germline, CDR1 is MNHNY and CDR2 is SVGAGI (reference sequence). The V and J ends lost 7 bases and 2 bases, in that order; junction bases with no gene match: 4. The CDR3 sequence is 13 residues long.